This TCR beta chain was sequenced during a study of blood T cell repertoires in COVID-19. On the study more broadly: Collection of acute and convalescent COVID-19 samples took place in the United States, Italy and Spain. T cells, B-cell-depleted T cells, or PBMCs supplied cDNA or gDNA.

V was pared by 6 bases and J by 4 bases, with 8 bases of the junction left unmatched. This CDR3 has 15 residues. Germline V lookup: CDR1 SGHTA, CDR2 FQGNSA. Original processing methods: Estimation of nucleated cell counts relied on the amplification of reference gene primers. TCRdb keeps only in-frame clones here, not all; method: immunoSEQ multiplex PCR. V, J and clone size derive from that table, while D and trimming were established from the DNA sequence. Found here are 150,000 to 200,000 clones, around 83% of them singletons; the top ten hold roughly 7.3%. The chain is built from TRBV7-2 and TRBJ1-5; TRBD1 aligns across 8 bases. This receptor was obtained from a woman aged 80 or older in a cohort sampled during active or convalescent COVID-19. Material for sequencing was peripheral blood. The CDR3 protein is CASRGGTGGNQPQHF. The DNA of the CDR3 is TGTGCCAGCAGGGGCGGGACAGGAGGAAATCAGCCCCAGCATTTT.